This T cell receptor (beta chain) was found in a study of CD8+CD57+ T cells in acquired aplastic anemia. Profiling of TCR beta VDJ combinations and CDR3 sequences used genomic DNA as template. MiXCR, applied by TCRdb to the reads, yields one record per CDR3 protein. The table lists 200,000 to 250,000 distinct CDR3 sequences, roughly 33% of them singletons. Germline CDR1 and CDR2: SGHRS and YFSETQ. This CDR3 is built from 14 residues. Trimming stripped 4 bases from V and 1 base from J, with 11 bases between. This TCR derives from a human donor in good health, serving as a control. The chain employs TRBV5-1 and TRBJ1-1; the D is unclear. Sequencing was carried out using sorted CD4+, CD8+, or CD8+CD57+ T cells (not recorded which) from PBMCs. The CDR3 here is CASSRPGGNTEAFF. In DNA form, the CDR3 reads TGCGCCAGCAGCCGACCGGGAGGGAACACTGAAGCTTTCTTT.